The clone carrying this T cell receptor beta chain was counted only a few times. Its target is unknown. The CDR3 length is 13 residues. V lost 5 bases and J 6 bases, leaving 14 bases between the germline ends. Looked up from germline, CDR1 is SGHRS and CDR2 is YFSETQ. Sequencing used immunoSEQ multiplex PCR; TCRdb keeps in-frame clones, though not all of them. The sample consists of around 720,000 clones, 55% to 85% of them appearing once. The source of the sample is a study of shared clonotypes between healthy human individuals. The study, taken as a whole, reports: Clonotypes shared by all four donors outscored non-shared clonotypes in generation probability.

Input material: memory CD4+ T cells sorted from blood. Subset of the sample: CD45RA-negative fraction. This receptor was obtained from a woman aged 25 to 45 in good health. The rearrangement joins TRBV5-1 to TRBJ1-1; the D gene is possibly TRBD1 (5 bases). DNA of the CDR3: TGCGCCAGCAGAAAGACCCAGGGTTCTGAAGCTTTCTTT. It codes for CASRKTQGSEAFF.